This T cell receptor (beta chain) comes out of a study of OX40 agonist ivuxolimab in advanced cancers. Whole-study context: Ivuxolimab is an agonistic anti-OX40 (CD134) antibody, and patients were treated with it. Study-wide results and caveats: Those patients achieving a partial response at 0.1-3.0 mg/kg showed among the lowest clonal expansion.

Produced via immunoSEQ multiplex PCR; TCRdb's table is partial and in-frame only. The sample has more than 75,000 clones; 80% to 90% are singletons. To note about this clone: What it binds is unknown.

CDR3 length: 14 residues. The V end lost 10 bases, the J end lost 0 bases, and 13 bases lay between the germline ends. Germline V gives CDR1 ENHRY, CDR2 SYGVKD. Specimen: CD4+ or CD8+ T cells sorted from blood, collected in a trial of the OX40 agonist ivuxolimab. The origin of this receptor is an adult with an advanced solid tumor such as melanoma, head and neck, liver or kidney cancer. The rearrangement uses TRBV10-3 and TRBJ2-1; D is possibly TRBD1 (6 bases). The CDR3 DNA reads TGTGCCAGCCAGGGGCCACCCTCCTACAATGAGCAGTTCTTC. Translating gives CASQGPPSYNEQFF.